This T cell receptor (beta chain) stems from a study of PD-1 blockade in mismatch repair-deficient tumors. Study-level background: Patients had approximately 13 mismatch repair-deficient cancer types and were previously treated and progressing.

Profiling relied on immunoSEQ multiplex PCR, and the TCRdb table lists in-frame clones only, not all of them. In the table there are about 14,000 clones, approximately 80% of which are singletons. CDR1 and CDR2 from the germline V gene are MDHEN and SYDVKM. The CDR3 sequence is 13 residues long. The ends were cut back, 8 bases at V and 1 base at J, with 11 bases in the middle. PCR or immunohistochemistry showed mismatch repair deficiency in every enrolled patient. Three pembrolizumab responders had their TCRs sequenced. In the case of this clone: What it recognizes is unknown.

Study results and caveats: Rapid post-treatment expansion, then contraction, generally preceding radiologic response, marked tumor-resident clones.

This rearrangement joins TRBV28 to TRBJ1-1; no reliable D call. Sequenced here: PBMCs, sampled less than 15 weeks after starting pembrolizumab. The receptor's source is an adult with mismatch repair-deficient cancer. The CDR3 coding sequence is TGTGCCAGCGGCCGGGGAAGGAACACTGAAGCTTTCTTT. It is translated as CASGRGRNTEAFF.